Shown below are 5 T cell receptor beta chains from a single sample sequenced in a study of blood T cell repertoires in COVID-19. The repertoire was sequenced with immunoSEQ multiplex PCR; TCRdb's copy has only in-frame clones and lacks some. The data contain 95,000 to 150,000 clones, around 84% of them seen just once; the ten biggest clones take up 3.5% to 4%. The specimen sequenced was PBMCs or T cells enriched from blood (not recorded which). The receptors shown here come from a woman younger than 45 who had recovered from COVID-19.

The chain carries TRBV3-1 (or the pseudogene TRBV3-2) and TRBJ2-4, with 8 nucleotides matching TRBD2. CDR3 length: 15 residues. V lost 4 bases to trimming and J lost 4 bases; unmatched junction nucleotides: 6. Per the germline V gene, CDR1 is LGHDT and CDR2 is YNNKEL (reference sequence). The DNA of the CDR3 is TGTGCCAGCAGCCCCTCCGGGGGGGGGAAAAACATTCAGTACTTC. This codes for CASSPSGGGKNIQYF.

The rearrangement joins TRBV2 to TRBJ2-2; perhaps TRBD2 as D (9 bases). Germline V lookup: CDR1 SNHLY, CDR2 FYNNEI. Trimming pared 6 bases from V and 1 base from J, leaving 15 bases between. This CDR3 spans 16 amino acids. The CDR3 reads CASSAGGTGNTGELFF. CDR3 bases: TGTGCCAGCAGCGCGGGGGGGACAGGGAACACCGGGGAGCTGTTTTTT.

CDR3 amino acids: CASSRRGGYGYTF. Written as DNA, the CDR3 is TGTGCCAGCAGCCGACGGGGAGGCTATGGCTACACCTTC. The chain recombines TRBV11-2 with TRBJ1-2; D is unresolved. Germline V gene lookup returns CDR1 SGHAT and CDR2 FQNNGV. CDR3 length equals 13 residues. The V and J ends lost 5 bases and 4 bases respectively, with 11 bases between them.

The chain carries TRBV2 and TRBJ1-5; weak D call: TRBD1 (5 bases). This CDR3 has 14 amino acids. Deletions cut 4 bases from V and 7 bases from J, with 14 bases between. Germline V gene data show CDR1 as SNHLY and CDR2 as FYNNEI. The CDR3 here is CASSGGGDWQPQHF. The CDR3, as DNA: TGTGCCAGCAGTGGGGGAGGGGATTGGCAGCCCCAGCATTTT.

About this clone: The sample contains more than one DNA sequence encoding this CDR3. V is TRBV28 and J is TRBJ1-1, with 7 bases fitting TRBD1. The J segment lost 4 bases and the V segment lost 5 bases, leaving 10 bases of the junction unmatched. The CDR3 spans 15 residues. Germline values: CDR1 MDHEN, CDR2 SYDVKM. For the CDR3, the DNA is TGTGCCAGCAGTGCCCACAGGGGCGGAGGCACTGAAGCTTTCTTT. Amino acids: CASSAHRGGGTEAFF.